The 5 T cell receptor beta chains below come from one sample, sequenced in a study of cytomegalovirus exposure and HLA in healthy donors. Both 60 Vbeta primers and 13 Jbeta primers went into the PCR. Clones were sequenced by immunoSEQ multiplex PCR, and TCRdb holds only the in-frame ones, with some missing. The repertoire holds 170,000 or so clones, 80% seen once, with under 0.75% in the top ten. The sequenced material came from PBMCs. The receptors derive from a boy aged 5 to 17 in good health and CMV-seronegative.

The chain combines TRBV18 with TRBJ1-2, with 11 bases that match TRBD1. V lost 5 bases, J lost 4 bases, and 3 bases stayed unmatched. The germline CDR1 and CDR2 sequences are KGHSH and LQKENI. The CDR3 is 14 residues long. The CDR3 loop is CASSTGTGGYGYTF. The CDR3 DNA follows: TGTGCCAGCTCAACCGGGACAGGGGGCTATGGCTACACCTTC.

The CDR3 DNA reads as TGCAGCGTTGAGAGACTAGAGTTCACCGGGGAGCTGTTTTTT. Translating gives CSVERLEFTGELFF. The chain employs TRBV29-1 and TRBJ2-2; a possible D gene is TRBD2 (6 bases). The CDR3 has 14 amino acids. The ends were cut back, 3 bases at V and 4 bases at J, with 12 bases in the middle. Germline V lookup: CDR1 SQVTM, CDR2 ANQGSEA.

The chain is built from TRBV10-3 and TRBJ1-4, with a weak D call TRBD1 (5 bases). The CDR3 loop spans 14 amino acids. CDR1 and CDR2 from the germline V gene are ENHRY and SYGVKD. Trimming removed 3 bases at V and 5 bases at J, with 10 bases between. The CDR3, as DNA: TGTGCCATCAGTGATGGGGGGTTAAATGAAAAACTGTTTTTT. Translation gives CAISDGGLNEKLFF.

The chain employs TRBV7-3 and TRBJ2-6, with TRBD1 matching over 7 bases. The germline CDR1 and CDR2 sequences are SGHTA and FQGTGA. With V trimmed by 1 base and J by 5 bases, 5 bases remained unmatched. This CDR3 spans 16 amino acids. The CDR3 reads CASSLIRQGRANVLTF. CDR3 in DNA: TGTGCCAGCAGCTTAATACGACAGGGAAGGGCCAACGTCCTGACTTTC.

V and J are TRBV6-6 and TRBJ1-2, with 8 bases that match TRBD1. J lost 6 bases, V lost 7 bases, and 4 bases had no gene match. Germline lookup yields CDR1 MNHNY and CDR2 SVGAGI (reference sequence). The CDR3 is made up of 12 amino acids. In DNA, the CDR3 is TGTGCCAGCAACAGGGGGTCCGATGGCTACACCTTC. This codes for CASNRGSDGYTF.